The 10 T cell receptor beta chains below come from one sample, sequenced in a study of cytomegalovirus exposure and HLA in healthy donors. PCR involved 60 Vbeta and 13 Jbeta primers. Produced via immunoSEQ multiplex PCR; TCRdb's table is partial and in-frame only. Among about 140,000 clones listed, 70% to 80% were seen once. The source material was PBMCs. The receptors shown here come from a woman between 50 and 59 years old in good health and CMV-seropositive.

The chain couples TRBV28 to TRBJ2-6; no definite D call. In germline, CDR1 is MDHEN, CDR2 SYDVKM. The germline V and J ends were trimmed by 7 bases and 0 bases, with 13 bases remaining between them. The CDR3 covers 16 residues. Here the CDR3 reads CASTPYTHSGANVLTF. The DNA for the CDR3 is TGTGCCAGCACCCCTTACACCCACTCTGGGGCCAACGTCCTGACTTTC.

V gene TRBV2 combines with J gene TRBJ2-7; D possibly corresponds to TRBD1 (6 bases). There are 14 residues in the CDR3. Germline-derived CDR1 and CDR2 are SNHLY and FYNNEI. V was cut by 6 bases and J by 1 base, with 13 bases left in between. In DNA form, the CDR3 reads TGTGCCAGCAGGAACAGGGTCAGATCCTACGAGCAGTACTTC. It is translated as CASRNRVRSYEQYF. Looking up the rest from reference TRBV2 and TRBJ2-7 gives the full variable domain: EPEVTQTPSHQVTQMGQEVILRCVPISNHLYFYWYRQILGQKVEFLVSFYNNEISEKSEIFDDQFSVERPDGSNFTLKIRSTKLEDSAMYFCASRNRVRSYEQYFGPGTRLTVT.

The chain has TRBV2 and TRBJ2-7; maybe TRBD1 (7 bases). The germline V and J ends were trimmed by 8 bases and 1 base, with 9 bases remaining between them. CDR1 and CDR2 (germline): SNHLY, FYNNEI. This CDR3 region has 12 residues. In nucleotides, the CDR3 is TGTGCCAGCCAGGGGGGTTCCTACGAGCAGTACTTC. Its protein is CASQGGSYEQYF.

The gene calls are TRBV4-3 and TRBJ2-7; 14 nucleotides match TRBD2. The CDR3 contains 15 residues. Per germline, CDR1 LGHNA and CDR2 YSLEER. J gave up 4 bases and V 3 bases, and 2 bases lay outside the gene matches. CDR3 loop: CASSHRLAGGYEQYF. CDR3 sequence (DNA): TGCGCCAGCAGCCACAGACTAGCGGGGGGGTACGAGCAGTACTTC.

The chain employs TRBV4-3 and TRBJ1-4, with D perhaps TRBD1 (5 bases). Germline CDR1 reads LGHNA; CDR2 reads YSLEER. V was shortened by 0 bases and J by 3 bases, with 11 bases between the two germline ends. The CDR3 has 16 amino acids. The CDR3 DNA reads TGCGCCAGCAGCCAAGATGGGCGGACATCTAATGAAAAACTGTTTTTT. Encoded protein: CASSQDGRTSNEKLFF.

The chain has TRBV29-1 and TRBJ1-1; 7 bases match TRBD1. Unmatched junction bases numbered 4, after V lost 6 bases and J lost 0 bases. This CDR3 has 13 residues. Germline V lookup: CDR1 SQVTM, CDR2 ANQGSEA. DNA of the CDR3: TGCAGCGTCCAACAGGGGCTGAACACTGAAGCTTTCTTT. It yields the protein CSVQQGLNTEAFF. Full variable domain (rest looked up from reference TRBV29-1 and TRBJ1-1): SAVISQKPSRDICQRGTSLTIQCQVDSQVTMMFWYRQQPGQSLTLIATANQGSEATYESGFVIDKFPISRPNLTFSTLTVSNMSPEDSSIYLCSVQQGLNTEAFFGQGTRLTVV.

The chain is built from TRBV28 and TRBJ2-1; 7 nucleotides match TRBD1. Looked up from germline, CDR1 is MDHEN and CDR2 is SYDVKM. The CDR3 runs to 15 residues. J gave up 10 bases and V 6 bases, and 15 bases lay outside the gene matches. The CDR3 here is CASRPVAGGAGEQFF. The CDR3 DNA reads TGTGCCAGCAGACCGGTGGCAGGGGGTGCAGGGGAGCAGTTCTTC.

The CDR3 sequence is CSVGQTGTEAFF. In nucleotides, the CDR3 is TGCAGCGTTGGACAGACAGGCACTGAAGCTTTCTTT. J is TRBJ1-1 and V is TRBV29-1, with a tentative D call TRBD1 (6 bases). This CDR3 contains 12 residues. Trimming stripped 4 bases from V and 4 bases from J, with 10 bases between. The germline CDR1 and CDR2 sequences are SQVTM and ANQGSEA.

This chain uses TRBV4-2 with TRBJ1-5, with no clear D. CDR3 length: 15 residues. V dropped 1 base and J dropped 4 bases, with 11 bases sitting between them. Germline V gene data show CDR1 as LGHNA and CDR2 as YNFKEQ. CDR3 coding DNA: TGTGCCAGCAGCCAAGTAACAGTTGGAAATCAGCCCCAGCATTTT. It codes for CASSQVTVGNQPQHF.

This clone was picked up a small number of times. The chain is built from TRBV27 and TRBJ2-7, with TRBD1 matching over 7 bases. V lost 4 bases, J lost 2 bases, and 5 bases stayed unmatched. The CDR3 loop spans 14 amino acids. Per germline, CDR1 MNHEY and CDR2 SMNVEV (reference sequence). The CDR3 region has the DNA TGTGCCAGCAGTTACAGAAGGGGGCCCTACGAGCAGTACTTC. It translates to CASSYRRGPYEQYF.